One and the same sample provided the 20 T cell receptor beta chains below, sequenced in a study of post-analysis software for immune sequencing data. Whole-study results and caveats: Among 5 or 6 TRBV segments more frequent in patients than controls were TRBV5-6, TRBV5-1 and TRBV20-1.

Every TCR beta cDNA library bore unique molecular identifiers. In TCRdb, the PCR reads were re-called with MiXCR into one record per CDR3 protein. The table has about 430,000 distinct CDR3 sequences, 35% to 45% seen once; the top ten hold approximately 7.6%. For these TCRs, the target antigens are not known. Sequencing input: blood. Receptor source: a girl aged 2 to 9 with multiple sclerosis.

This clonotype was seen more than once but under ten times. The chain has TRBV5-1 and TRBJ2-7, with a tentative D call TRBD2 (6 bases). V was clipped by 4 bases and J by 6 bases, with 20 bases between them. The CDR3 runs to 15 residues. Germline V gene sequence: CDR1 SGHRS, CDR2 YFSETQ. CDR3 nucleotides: TGCGCCAGCAGCCTCCCCGCGGGGCATGCGGCCGAGCAGTACTTC. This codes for CASSLPAGHAAEQYF.

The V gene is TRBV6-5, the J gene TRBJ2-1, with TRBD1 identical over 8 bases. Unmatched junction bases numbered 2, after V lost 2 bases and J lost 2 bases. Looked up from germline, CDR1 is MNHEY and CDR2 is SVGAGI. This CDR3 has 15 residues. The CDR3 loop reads CASSYGTGAYNEQFF. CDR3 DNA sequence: TGTGCCAGCAGTTACGGGACAGGCGCCTACAATGAGCAGTTCTTC.

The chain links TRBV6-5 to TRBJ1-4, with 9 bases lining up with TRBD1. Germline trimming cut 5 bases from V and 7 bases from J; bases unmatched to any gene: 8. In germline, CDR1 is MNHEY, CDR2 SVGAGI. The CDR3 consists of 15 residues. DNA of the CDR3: TGTGCCAGCAGTCCGGACAGGGGCTTTCCTGAAAAACTGTTTTTT. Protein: CASSPDRGFPEKLFF.

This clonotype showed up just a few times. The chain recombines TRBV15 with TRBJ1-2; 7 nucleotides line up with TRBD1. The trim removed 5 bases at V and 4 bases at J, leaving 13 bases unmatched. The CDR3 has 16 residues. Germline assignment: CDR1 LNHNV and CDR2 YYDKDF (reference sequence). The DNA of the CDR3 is TGTGCCACCAGCCACCATAGGGACAGAAGCACCTATGGCTACACCTTC. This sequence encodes CATSHHRDRSTYGYTF.

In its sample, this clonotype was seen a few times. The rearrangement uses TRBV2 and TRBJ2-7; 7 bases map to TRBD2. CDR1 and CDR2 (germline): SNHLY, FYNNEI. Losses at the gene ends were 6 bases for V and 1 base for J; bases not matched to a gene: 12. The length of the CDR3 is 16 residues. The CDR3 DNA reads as TGTGCCAGCAGAGCTAATCCGGGACTACCGTCCTACGAGCAGTACTTC. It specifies CASRANPGLPSYEQYF.

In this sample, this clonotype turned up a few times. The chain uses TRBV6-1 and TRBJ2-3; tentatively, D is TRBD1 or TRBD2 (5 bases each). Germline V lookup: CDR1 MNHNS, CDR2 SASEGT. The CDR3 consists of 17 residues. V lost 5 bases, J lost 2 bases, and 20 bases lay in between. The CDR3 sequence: CASSPNRDRGFTDTQYF. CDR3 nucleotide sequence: TGTGCCAGCAGTCCGAACCGGGATAGGGGCTTCACAGATACGCAGTATTTT.

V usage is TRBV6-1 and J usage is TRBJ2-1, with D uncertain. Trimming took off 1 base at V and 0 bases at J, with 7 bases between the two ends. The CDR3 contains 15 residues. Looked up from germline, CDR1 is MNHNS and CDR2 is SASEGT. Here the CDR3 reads CASSEETGSYNEQFF. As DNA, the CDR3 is TGTGCCAGCAGTGAAGAAACCGGCTCCTACAATGAGCAGTTCTTC.

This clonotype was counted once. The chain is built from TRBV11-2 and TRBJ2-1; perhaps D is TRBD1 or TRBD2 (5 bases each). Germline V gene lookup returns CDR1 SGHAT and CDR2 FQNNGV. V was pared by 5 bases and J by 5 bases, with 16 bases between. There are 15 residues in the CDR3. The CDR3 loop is CASSRSRRGDNEQFF. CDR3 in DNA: TGTGCCAGCAGCAGATCTAGGAGAGGGGACAATGAGCAGTTCTTC.

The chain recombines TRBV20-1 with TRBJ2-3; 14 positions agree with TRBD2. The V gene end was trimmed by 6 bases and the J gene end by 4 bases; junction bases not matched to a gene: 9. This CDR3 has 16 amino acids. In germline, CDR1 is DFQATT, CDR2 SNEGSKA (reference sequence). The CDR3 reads CSAPTSGRAWADTQYF. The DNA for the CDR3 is TGCAGTGCGCCGACTAGCGGGAGGGCTTGGGCAGATACGCAGTATTTT.

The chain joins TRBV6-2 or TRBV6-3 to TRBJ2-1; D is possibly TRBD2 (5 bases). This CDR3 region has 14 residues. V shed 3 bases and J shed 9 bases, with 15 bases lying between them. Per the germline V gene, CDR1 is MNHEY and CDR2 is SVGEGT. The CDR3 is CASSYSTGNREQFF. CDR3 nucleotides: TGTGCCAGCAGTTATTCAACCGGGAACCGTGAGCAGTTCTTC.

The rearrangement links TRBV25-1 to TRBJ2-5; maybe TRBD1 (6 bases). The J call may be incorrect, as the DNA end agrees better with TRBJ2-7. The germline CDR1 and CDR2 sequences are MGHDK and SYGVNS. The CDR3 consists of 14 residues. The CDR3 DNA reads TGTGCCAGCAGTGAAGAAGGGGGATACTACGAGCAGTACTTC. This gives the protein CASSEEGGYYEQYF.

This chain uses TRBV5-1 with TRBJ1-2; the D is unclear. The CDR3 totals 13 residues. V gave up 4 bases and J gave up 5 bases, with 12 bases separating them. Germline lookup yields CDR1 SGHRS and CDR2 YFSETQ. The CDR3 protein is CASSAAQLYGYTF. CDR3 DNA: TGCGCCAGCAGCGCCGCACAGCTATATGGCTACACCTTC.

The CDR3 here is CASSSGLRHTGELFF. CDR3 nucleotides: TGTGCCAGCAGTTCGGGCCTACGGCATACCGGGGAGCTGTTTTTT. V usage is TRBV7-3 and J usage is TRBJ2-2; D gene ambiguous. The CDR3 is 15 amino acids. Germline lookup yields CDR1 SGHTA and CDR2 FQGTGA. V dropped 6 bases and J dropped 5 bases, with 16 bases sitting between them.

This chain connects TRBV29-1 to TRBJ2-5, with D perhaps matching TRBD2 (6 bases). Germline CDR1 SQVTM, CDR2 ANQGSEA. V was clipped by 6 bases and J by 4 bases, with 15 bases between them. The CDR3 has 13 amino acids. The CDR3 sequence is CSVGGLFVETQYF. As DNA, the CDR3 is TGCAGCGTAGGTGGACTATTCGTAGAGACCCAGTACTTC.

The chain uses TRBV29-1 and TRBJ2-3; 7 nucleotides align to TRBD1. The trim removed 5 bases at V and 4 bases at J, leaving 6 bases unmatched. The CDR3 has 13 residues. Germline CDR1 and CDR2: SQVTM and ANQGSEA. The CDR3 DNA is TGCAGCGTTAGGGGGCTTCCCTCAGATACGCAGTATTTT. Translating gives CSVRGLPSDTQYF.

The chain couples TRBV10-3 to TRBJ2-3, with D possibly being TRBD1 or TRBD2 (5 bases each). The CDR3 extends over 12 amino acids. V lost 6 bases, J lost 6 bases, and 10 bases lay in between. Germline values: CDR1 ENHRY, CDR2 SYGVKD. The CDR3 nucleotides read TGTGCCATCAGCTCAGGGACGGATACGCAGTATTTT. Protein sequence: CAISSGTDTQYF.

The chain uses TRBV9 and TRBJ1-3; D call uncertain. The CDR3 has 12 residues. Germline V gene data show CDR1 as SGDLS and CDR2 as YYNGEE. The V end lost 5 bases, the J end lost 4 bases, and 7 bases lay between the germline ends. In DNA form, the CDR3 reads TGTGCCAGCAGTCCGGGGGGAAACACCATATATTTT. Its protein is CASSPGGNTIYF.

The CDR3 DNA sequence: TGTGCCAGCAGCGTAAGCGGGACAAACTACGAGCAGTTCTTC. Amino acid sequence: CASSVSGTNYEQFF. This sequence joins TRBV9 and TRBJ2-1; D might be TRBD2 (7 bases). The V gene lost 1 base and the J gene lost 10 bases, with 15 bases spanning the gap. Germline CDR1 is SGDLS and CDR2 is YYNGEE. The CDR3 extends over 14 amino acids.

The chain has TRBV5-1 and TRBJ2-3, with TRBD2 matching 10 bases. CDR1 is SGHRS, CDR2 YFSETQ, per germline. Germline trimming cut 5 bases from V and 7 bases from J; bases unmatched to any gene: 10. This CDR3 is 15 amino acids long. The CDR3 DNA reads TGCGCCAGCAGAAGACTAGCGGGCTACGGGAATACGCAGTATTTT. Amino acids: CASRRLAGYGNTQYF.

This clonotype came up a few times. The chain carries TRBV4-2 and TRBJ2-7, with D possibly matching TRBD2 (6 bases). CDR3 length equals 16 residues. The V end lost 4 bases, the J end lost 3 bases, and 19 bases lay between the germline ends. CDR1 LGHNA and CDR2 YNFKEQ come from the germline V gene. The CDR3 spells CASSPSGTRYIYEQYF. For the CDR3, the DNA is TGTGCCAGCAGCCCCTCAGGGACTCGATACATCTACGAGCAGTACTTC.